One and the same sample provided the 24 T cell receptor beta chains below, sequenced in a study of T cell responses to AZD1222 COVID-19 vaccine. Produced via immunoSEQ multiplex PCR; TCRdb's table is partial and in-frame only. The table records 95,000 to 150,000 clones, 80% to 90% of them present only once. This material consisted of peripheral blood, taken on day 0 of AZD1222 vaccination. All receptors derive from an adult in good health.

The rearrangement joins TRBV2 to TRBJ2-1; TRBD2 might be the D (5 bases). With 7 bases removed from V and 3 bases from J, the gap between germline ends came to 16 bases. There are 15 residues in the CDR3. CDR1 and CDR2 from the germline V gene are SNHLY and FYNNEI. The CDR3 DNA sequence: TGTGCCAGCACGAGAATACTAGAGGACTACAATGAGCAGTTCTTC. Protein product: CASTRILEDYNEQFF.

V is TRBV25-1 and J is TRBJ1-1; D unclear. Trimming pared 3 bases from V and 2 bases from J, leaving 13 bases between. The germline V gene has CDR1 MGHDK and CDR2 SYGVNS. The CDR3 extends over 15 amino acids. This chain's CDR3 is CASSEIVAPNTEAFF. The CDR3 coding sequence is TGTGCCAGCAGTGAGATCGTGGCCCCAAACACTGAAGCTTTCTTT.

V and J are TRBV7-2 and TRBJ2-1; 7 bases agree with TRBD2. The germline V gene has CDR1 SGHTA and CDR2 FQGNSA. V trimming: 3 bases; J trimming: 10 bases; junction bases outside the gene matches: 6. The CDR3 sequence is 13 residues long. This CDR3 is CASSFWTRGEQFF. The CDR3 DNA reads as TGTGCCAGCAGCTTTTGGACTAGAGGCGAGCAGTTCTTC.

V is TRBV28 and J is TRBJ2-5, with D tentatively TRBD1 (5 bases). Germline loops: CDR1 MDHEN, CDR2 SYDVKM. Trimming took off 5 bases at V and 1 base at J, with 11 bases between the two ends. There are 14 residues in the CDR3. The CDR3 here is CASSPRQRQETQYF. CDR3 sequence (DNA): TGTGCCAGCAGTCCAAGACAGCGCCAAGAGACCCAGTACTTC.

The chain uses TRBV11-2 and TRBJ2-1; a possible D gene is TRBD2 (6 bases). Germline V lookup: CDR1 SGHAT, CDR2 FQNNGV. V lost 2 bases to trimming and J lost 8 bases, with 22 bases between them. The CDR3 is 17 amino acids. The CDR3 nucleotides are TGTGCCAGCAGCTTAAATCGCGGGACCACTTTCCCCGATGAGCAGTTCTTC. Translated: CASSLNRGTTFPDEQFF.

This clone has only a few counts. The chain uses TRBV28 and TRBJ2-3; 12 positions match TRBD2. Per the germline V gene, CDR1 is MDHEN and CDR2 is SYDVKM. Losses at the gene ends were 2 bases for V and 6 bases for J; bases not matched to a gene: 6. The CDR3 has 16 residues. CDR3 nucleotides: TGTGCCAGCAGTTTAGCCGGGACTAGCGGGCCCGATACGCAGTATTTT. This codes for CASSLAGTSGPDTQYF. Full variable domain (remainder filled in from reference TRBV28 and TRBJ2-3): DVKVTQSSRYLVKRTGEKVFLECVQDMDHENMFWYRQDPGLGLRLIYFSYDVKMKEKGDIPEGYSVSREKKERFSLILESASTNQTSMYLCASSLAGTSGPDTQYFGPGTRLTVL.

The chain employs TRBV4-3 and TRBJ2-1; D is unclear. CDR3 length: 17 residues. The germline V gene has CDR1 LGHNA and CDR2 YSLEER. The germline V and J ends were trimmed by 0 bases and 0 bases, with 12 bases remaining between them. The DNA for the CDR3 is TGCGCCAGCAGCCAAGATCCGCCGAGGAGCTCCTACAATGAGCAGTTCTTC. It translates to CASSQDPPRSSYNEQFF.

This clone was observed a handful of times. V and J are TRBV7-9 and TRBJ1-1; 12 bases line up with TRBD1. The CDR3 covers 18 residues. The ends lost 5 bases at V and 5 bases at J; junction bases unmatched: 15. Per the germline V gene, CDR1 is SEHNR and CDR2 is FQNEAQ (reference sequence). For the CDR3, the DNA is TGTGCCAGCAGCCCCTTCTCGGGACAGGGGGCGCGTCGGACTGAAGCTTTCTTT. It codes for CASSPFSGQGARRTEAFF.

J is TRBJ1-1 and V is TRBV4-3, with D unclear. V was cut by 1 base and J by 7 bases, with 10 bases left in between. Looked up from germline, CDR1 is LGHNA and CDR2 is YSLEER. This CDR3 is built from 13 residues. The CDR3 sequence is CASSQVPAVEAFF. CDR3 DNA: TGCGCCAGCAGCCAAGTTCCAGCAGTTGAAGCTTTCTTT.

The CDR3 is CASSEGYTDTQYF. The CDR3 DNA reads as TGCGCCAGCAGTGAAGGCTACACAGATACGCAGTATTTT. The gene calls are TRBV5-1 and TRBJ2-3; D ambiguous. Trimming took 5 bases from V and 2 from J, leaving 9 bases between them. The CDR3 sequence is 13 residues long. Germline CDR1 reads SGHRS; CDR2 reads YFSETQ.

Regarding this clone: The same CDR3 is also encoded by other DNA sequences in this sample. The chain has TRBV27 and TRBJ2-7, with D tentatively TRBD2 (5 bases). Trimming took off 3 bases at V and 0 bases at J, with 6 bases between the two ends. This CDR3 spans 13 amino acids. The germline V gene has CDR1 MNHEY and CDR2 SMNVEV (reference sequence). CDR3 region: CASSFGGSYEQYF. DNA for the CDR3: TGTGCCAGCAGTTTTGGAGGCTCCTACGAGCAGTACTTC.

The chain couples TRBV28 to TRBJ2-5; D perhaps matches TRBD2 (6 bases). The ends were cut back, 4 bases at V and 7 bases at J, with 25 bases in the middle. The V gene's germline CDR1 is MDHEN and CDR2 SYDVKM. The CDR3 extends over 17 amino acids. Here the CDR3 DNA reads TGTGCCAGCAGTTCACCTTCCGGGGAGGACGCCTGGGGGACCCAGTACTTC. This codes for CASSSPSGEDAWGTQYF.

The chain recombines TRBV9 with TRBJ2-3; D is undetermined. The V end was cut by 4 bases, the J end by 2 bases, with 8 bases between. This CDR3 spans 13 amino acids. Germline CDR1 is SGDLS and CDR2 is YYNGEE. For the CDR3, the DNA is TGTGCCAGCAGCTCACCAACCACAGATACGCAGTATTTT. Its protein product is CASSSPTTDTQYF.

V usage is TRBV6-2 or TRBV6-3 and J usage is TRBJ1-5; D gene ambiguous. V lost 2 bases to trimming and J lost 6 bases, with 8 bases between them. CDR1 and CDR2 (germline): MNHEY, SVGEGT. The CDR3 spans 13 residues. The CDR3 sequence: CASSYALSQPQHF. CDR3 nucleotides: TGTGCCAGCAGTTACGCCCTGAGTCAGCCCCAGCATTTT.

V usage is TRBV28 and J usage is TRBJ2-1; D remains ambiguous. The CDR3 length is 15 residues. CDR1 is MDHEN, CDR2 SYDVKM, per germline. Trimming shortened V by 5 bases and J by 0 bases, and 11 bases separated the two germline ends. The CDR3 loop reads CASSRVYRSYNEQFF. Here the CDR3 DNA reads TGTGCCAGCAGTCGGGTCTATCGCTCCTACAATGAGCAGTTCTTC.

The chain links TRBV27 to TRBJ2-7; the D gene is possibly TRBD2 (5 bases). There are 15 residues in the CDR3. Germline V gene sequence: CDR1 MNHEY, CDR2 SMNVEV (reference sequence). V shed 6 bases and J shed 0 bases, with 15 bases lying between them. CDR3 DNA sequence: TGTGCCAGCAGGGGCGCGGCCACTAGCTCCTACGAGCAGTACTTC. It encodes CASRGAATSSYEQYF.

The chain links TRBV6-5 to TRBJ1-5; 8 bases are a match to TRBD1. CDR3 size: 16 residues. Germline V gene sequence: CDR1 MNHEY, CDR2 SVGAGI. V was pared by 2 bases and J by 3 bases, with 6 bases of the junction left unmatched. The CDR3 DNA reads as TGTGCCAGCAGTTACGAGACAGGGGCGGACAATCAGCCCCAGCATTTT. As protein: CASSYETGADNQPQHF.

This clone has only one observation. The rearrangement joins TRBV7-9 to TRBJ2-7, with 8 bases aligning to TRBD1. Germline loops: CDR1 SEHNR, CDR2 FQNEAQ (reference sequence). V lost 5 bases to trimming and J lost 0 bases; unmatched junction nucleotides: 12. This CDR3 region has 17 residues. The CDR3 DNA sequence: TGTGCCAGCAGCGCAGCAGGACAGGGTCCTAGCTCCTACGAGCAGTACTTC. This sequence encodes CASSAAGQGPSSYEQYF. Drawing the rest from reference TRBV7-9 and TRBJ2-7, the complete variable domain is DTGVSQNPRHKITKRGQNVTFRCDPISEHNRLYWYRQTLGQGPEFLTYFQNEAQLEKSRLLSDRFSAERPKGSFSTLEIQRTEQGDSAMYLCASSAAGQGPSSYEQYFGPGTRLTVT.

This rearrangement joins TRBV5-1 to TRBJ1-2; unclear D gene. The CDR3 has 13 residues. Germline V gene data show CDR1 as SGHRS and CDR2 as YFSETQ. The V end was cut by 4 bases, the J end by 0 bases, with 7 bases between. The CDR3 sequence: CASSLDSNYGYTF. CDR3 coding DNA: TGCGCCAGCAGCCTCGATTCTAACTATGGCTACACCTTC.

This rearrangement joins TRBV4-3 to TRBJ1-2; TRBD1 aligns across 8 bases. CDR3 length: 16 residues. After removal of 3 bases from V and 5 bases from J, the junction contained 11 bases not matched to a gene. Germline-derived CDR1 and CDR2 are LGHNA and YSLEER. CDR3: CASSQARDRRDYGYTF. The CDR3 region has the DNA TGCGCCAGCAGCCAGGCCCGGGACAGGAGGGATTATGGCTACACCTTC.

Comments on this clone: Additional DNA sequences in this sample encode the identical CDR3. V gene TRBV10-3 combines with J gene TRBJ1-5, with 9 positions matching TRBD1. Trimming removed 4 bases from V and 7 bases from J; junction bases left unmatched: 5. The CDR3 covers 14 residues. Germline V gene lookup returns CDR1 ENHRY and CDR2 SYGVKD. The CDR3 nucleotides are TGTGCCATCAGTGGGACAGGGGATCAGCAGCCCCAGCATTTT. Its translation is CAISGTGDQQPQHF.

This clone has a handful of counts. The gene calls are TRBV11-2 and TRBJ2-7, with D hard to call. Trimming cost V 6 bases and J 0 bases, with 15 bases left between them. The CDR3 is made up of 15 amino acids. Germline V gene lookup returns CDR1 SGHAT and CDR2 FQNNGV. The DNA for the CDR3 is TGTGCCAGCAGAGCTTGGACGTCGAGCTCCTACGAGCAGTACTTC. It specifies CASRAWTSSSYEQYF.

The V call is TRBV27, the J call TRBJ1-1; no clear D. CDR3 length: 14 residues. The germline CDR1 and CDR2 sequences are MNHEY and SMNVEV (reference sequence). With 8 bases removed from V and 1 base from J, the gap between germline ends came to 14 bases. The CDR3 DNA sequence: TGTGCCAGCGCGGACCGAGGTACGAACACTGAAGCTTTCTTT. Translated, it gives CASADRGTNTEAFF.

The CDR3 loop is CASSLKGAETQYF. DNA of the CDR3: TGTGCCAGCAGTTTAAAGGGGGCTGAGACCCAGTACTTC. This chain uses TRBV28 with TRBJ2-5, with TRBD1 identical over 7 bases. V dropped 2 bases and J dropped 5; count of bases not matched to a gene: 2. The CDR3 loop spans 13 amino acids. Looked up from germline, CDR1 is MDHEN and CDR2 is SYDVKM.